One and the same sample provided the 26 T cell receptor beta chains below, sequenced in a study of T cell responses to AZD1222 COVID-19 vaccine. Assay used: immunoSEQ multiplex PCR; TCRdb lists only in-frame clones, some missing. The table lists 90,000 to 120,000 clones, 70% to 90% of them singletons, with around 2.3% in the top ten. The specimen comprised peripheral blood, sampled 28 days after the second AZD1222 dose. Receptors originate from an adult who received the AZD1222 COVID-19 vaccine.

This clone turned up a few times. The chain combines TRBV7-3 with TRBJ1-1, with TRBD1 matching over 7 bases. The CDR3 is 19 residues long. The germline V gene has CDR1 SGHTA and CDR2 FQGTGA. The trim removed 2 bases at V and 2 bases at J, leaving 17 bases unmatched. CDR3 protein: CASSLYDRDSIQRNTEAFF. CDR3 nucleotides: TGTGCCAGCAGCTTATACGACAGGGATAGCATTCAGCGAAACACTGAAGCTTTCTTT. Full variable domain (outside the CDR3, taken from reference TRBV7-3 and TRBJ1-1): GAGVSQTPSNKVTEKGKYVELRCDPISGHTALYWYRQSLGQGPEFLIYFQGTGAADDSGLPNDRFFAVRPEGSVSTLKIQRTERGDSAVYLCASSLYDRDSIQRNTEAFFGQGTRLTVV.

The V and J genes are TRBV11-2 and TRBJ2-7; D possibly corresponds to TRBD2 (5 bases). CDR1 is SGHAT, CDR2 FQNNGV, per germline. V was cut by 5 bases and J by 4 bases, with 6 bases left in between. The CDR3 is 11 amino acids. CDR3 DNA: TGTGCCAGCAGCGACTATTACGAGCAGTACTTC. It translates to CASSDYYEQYF.

CDR3 in DNA: TGTGCCAGCTCACCCCGGACGGGGGATGAGCAGTTCTTC. It codes for CASSPRTGDEQFF. This sequence joins TRBV18 and TRBJ2-1; TRBD2 is a possible D gene (6 bases). The CDR3 is 13 amino acids. Germline V CDR1 and CDR2: KGHSH, LQKENI. Deletions cut 3 bases from V and 8 bases from J, with 11 bases between.

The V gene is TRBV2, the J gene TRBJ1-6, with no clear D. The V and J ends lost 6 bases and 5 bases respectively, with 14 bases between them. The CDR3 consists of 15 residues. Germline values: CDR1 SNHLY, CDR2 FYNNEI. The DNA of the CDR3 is TGTGCCAGCAGGCCGGGAGGAAACGATAATTCACCCCTCCACTTT. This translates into CASRPGGNDNSPLHF. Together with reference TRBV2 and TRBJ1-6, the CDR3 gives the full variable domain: EPEVTQTPSHQVTQMGQEVILRCVPISNHLYFYWYRQILGQKVEFLVSFYNNEISEKSEIFDDQFSVERPDGSNFTLKIRSTKLEDSAMYFCASRPGGNDNSPLHFGNGTRLTVT.

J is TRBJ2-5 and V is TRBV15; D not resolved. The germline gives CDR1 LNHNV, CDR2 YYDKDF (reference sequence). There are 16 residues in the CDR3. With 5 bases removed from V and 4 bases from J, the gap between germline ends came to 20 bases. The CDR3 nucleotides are TGTGCCACCAGCCTTCCTTCGGCTGGGATTGGAGAGACCCAGTACTTC. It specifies CATSLPSAGIGETQYF. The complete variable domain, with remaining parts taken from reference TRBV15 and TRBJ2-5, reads DAMVIQNPRYQVTQFGKPVTLSCSQTLNHNVMYWYQQKSSQAPKLLFHYYDKDFNNEADTPDNFQSRRPNTSFCFLDIRSPGLGDTAMYLCATSLPSAGIGETQYFGPGTRLLVL.

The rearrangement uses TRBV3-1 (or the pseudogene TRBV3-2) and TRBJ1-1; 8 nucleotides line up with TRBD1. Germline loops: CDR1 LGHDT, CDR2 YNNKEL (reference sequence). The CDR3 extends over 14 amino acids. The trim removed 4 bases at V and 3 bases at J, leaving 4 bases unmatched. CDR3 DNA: TGTGCCAGCAGCCCAAAGACAGGGGACACTGAAGCTTTCTTT. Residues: CASSPKTGDTEAFF.

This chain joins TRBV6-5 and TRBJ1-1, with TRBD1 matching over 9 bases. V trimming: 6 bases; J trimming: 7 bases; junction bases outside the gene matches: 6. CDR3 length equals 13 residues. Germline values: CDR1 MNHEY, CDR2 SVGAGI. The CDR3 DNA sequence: TGTGCCAGCAGGGGGACAGGGCTCTATGAAGCTTTCTTT. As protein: CASRGTGLYEAFF.

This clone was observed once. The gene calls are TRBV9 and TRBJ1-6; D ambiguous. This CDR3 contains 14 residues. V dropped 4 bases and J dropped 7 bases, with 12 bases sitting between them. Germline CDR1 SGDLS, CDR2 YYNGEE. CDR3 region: CASSPRRGNSPLHF. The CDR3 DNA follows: TGTGCCAGCAGCCCGCGTCGTGGGAATTCACCCCTCCACTTT.

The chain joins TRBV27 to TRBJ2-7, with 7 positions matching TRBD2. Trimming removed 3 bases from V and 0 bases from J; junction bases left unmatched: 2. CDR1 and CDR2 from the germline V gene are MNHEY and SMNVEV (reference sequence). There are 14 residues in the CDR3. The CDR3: CASSFKRDSYEQYF. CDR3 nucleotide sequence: TGTGCCAGCAGTTTTAAGCGGGACTCCTACGAGCAGTACTTC.

CDR3 loop: CATSKESSIRAQPQHF. The CDR3 coding sequence is TGTGCCACCAGCAAAGAAAGTAGCATCAGGGCTCAGCCCCAGCATTTT. This chain uses TRBV15 with TRBJ1-5; D may be TRBD1 (5 bases). Trimming pared 4 bases from V and 6 bases from J, leaving 19 bases between. This CDR3 has 16 amino acids. Germline loops: CDR1 LNHNV, CDR2 YYDKDF (reference sequence).

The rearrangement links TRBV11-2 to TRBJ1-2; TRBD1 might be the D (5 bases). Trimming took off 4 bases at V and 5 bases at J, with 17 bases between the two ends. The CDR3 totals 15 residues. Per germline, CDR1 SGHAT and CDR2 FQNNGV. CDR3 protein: CASSYGTPDLYGYTF. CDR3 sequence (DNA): TGTGCCAGCAGCTATGGGACGCCCGACCTATATGGCTACACCTTC.

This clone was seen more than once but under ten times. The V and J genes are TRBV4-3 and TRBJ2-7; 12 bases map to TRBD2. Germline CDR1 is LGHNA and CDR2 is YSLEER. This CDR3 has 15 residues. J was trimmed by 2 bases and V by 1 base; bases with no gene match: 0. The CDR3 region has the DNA TGCGCCAGCAGCCAAGGACTAGCGGGAGCCTACGAGCAGTACTTC. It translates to CASSQGLAGAYEQYF.

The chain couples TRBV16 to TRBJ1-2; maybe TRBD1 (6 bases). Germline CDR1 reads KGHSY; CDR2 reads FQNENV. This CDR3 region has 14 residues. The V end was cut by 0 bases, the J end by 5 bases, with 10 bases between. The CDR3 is CASSQSWGAYGYTF. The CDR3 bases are TGTGCCAGCAGCCAATCGTGGGGGGCGTATGGCTACACCTTC.

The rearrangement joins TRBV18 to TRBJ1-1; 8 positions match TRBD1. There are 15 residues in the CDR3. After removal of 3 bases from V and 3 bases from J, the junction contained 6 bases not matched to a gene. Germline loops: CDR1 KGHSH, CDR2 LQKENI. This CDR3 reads CASSPADRVYTEAFF. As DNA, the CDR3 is TGTGCCAGCTCACCGGCGGACAGGGTTTACACTGAAGCTTTCTTT.

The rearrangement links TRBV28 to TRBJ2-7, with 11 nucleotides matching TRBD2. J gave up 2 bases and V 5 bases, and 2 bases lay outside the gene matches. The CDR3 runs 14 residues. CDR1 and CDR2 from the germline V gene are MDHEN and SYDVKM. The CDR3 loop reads CASSTSGRPYEQYF. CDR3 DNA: TGTGCCAGCAGTACTAGCGGGAGACCCTACGAGCAGTACTTC.

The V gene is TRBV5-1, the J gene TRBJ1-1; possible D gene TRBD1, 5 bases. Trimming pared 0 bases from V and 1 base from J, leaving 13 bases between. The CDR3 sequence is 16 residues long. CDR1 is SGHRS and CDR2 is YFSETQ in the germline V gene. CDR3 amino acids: CASSLAQAGRNTEAFF. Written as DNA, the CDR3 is TGCGCCAGCAGCTTGGCCCAGGCAGGGAGGAACACTGAAGCTTTCTTT.

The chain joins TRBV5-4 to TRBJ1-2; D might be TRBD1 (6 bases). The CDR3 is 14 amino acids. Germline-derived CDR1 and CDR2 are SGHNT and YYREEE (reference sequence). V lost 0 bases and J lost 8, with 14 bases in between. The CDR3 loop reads CASSLVRGFTGYTF. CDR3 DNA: TGTGCCAGCAGCTTGGTGAGGGGGTTTACGGGCTACACCTTC. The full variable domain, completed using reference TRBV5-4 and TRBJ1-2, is ETGVTQSPTHLIKTRGQQVTLRCSSQSGHNTVSWYQQALGQGPQFIFQYYREEENGRGNFPPRFSGLQFPNYSSELNVNALELDDSALYLCASSLVRGFTGYTFGSGTRLTVV.

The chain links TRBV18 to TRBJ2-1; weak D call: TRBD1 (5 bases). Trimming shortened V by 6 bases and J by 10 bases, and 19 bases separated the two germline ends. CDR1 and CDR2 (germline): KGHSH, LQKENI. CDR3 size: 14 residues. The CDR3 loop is CASSPDSATGEQFF. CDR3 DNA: TGTGCCAGCTCGCCTGACAGCGCCACCGGGGAGCAGTTCTTC.

The CDR3 here is CASSSPGQGVNEQYF. In nucleotides, the CDR3 is TGTGCCAGCAGTTCCCCGGGACAGGGAGTCAACGAGCAGTACTTC. The chain has TRBV6-5 and TRBJ2-7; TRBD1 agrees at 9 bases. CDR3 size: 15 residues. Trimming removed 4 bases from V and 5 bases from J; junction bases left unmatched: 9. The germline gives CDR1 MNHEY, CDR2 SVGAGI.

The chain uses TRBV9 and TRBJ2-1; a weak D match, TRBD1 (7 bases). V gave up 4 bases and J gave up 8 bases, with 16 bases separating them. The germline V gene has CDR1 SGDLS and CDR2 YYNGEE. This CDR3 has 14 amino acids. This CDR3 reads CASSFRTGGDEQFF. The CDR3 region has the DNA TGTGCCAGCAGCTTCAGGACAGGCGGGGATGAGCAGTTCTTC.

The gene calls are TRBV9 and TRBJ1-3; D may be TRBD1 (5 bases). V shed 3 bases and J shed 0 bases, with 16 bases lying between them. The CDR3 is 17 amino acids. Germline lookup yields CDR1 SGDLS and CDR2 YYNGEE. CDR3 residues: CASSEGIGALSGNTIYF. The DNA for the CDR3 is TGTGCCAGCAGCGAGGGGATTGGGGCCCTCTCTGGAAACACCATATATTTT. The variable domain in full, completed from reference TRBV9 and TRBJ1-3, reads DSGVTQTPKHLITATGQRVTLRCSPRSGDLSVYWYQQSLDQGLQFLIQYYNGEERAKGNILERFSAQQFPDLHSELNLSSLELGDSALYFCASSEGIGALSGNTIYFGEGSWLTVV.

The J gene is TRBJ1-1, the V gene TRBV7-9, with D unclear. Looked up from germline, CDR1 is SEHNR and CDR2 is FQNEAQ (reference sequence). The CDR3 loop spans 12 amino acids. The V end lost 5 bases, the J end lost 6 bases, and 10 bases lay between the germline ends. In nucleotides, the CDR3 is TGTGCCAGCAGCCGGACTGAAGCTGAAGCTTTCTTT. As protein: CASSRTEAEAFF.

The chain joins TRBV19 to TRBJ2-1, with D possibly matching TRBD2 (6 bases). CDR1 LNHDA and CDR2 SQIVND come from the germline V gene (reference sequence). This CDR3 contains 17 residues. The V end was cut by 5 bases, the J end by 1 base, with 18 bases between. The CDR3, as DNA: TGTGCCAGTAGTCCGTCGGGGGTAGCTTTATCCTACAATGAGCAGTTCTTC. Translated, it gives CASSPSGVALSYNEQFF.

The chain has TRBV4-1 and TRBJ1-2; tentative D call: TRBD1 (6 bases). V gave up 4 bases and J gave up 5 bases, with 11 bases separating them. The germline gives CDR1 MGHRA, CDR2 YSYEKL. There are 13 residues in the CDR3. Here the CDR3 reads CASSRDITYGYTF. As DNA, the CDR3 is TGCGCCAGCAGCCGGGACATAACTTATGGCTACACCTTC.

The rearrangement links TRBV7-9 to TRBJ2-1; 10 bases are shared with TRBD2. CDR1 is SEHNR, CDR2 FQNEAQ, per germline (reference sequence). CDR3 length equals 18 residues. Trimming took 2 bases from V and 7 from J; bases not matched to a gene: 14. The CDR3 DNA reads TGTGCCAGCAGCTTATTGCAGGCGTTACTAGCGGGAAGAAATGAGCAGTTCTTC. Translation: CASSLLQALLAGRNEQFF.

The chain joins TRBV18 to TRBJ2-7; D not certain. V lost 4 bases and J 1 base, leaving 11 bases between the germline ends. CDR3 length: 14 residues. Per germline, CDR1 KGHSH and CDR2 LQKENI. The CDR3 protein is CASSLTTTSYEQYF. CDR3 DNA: TGTGCCAGCTCACTCACTACTACTTCCTACGAGCAGTACTTC.